These 23 T cell receptor beta chains were sequenced from one sample in a study of T cell changes during pregnancy in multiple sclerosis. Using immunoSEQ multiplex PCR, the repertoire was profiled, and TCRdb retains in-frame clones only, with some absent. Of 40,000 or so clones in the sample, about nine tenths were seen once. This specimen was CD8+ T cells from peripheral blood mononuclear cells, taken in the second trimester of pregnancy. The receptors originated from a female donor with multiple sclerosis, enrolled in a pregnancy study.

The chain joins TRBV4-3 to TRBJ2-2; 12 bases agree with TRBD2. The V and J ends lost 4 bases and 7 bases, in that order; junction bases with no gene match: 7. This CDR3 comprises 16 residues. Germline V gene lookup returns CDR1 LGHNA and CDR2 YSLEER. The CDR3 coding sequence is TGCGCCAGCAGCCCCGGGACTAGCGGGTACGACGGGGAGCTGTTTTTT. Amino acid sequence: CASSPGTSGYDGELFF.

The chain recombines TRBV5-6 with TRBJ2-1; 13 nucleotides line up with TRBD2. Germline V gene sequence: CDR1 SGHDT, CDR2 YYEEEE. The CDR3 has 17 amino acids. V shed 0 bases and J 8 bases; nucleotides not matched to a gene: 8. CDR3 DNA sequence: TGTGCCAGCAGCTTGGTTGGGACTAGCGGGATTATCTATGAGCAGTTCTTC. Its translation is CASSLVGTSGIIYEQFF.

This sequence joins TRBV27 and TRBJ1-1; D may be TRBD1 (5 bases). Germline assignment: CDR1 MNHEY and CDR2 SMNVEV (reference sequence). The CDR3 consists of 14 residues. V was cut by 1 base and J by 5 bases, with 11 bases left in between. In DNA, the CDR3 is TGTGCCAGCAGTTTATTTCAGGGCCAGACTGAAGCTTTCTTT. Protein product: CASSLFQGQTEAFF.

The chain links TRBV19 to TRBJ1-1, with a weak D call TRBD1 (5 bases). The ends were cut back, 0 bases at V and 3 bases at J, with 14 bases in the middle. Germline CDR1 is LNHDA and CDR2 is SQIVND (reference sequence). The CDR3 contains 16 residues. DNA of the CDR3: TGTGCCAGTAGTATAGATTGGACAAGGAGGGACACTGAAGCTTTCTTT. It yields the protein CASSIDWTRRDTEAFF.

This clone appeared once. The chain couples TRBV9 to TRBJ1-4; TRBD1 is a possible D gene (5 bases). The CDR3 is made up of 15 amino acids. V was clipped by 3 bases and J by 8 bases, with 17 bases between them. CDR1 and CDR2 (germline): SGDLS, YYNGEE. Here the CDR3 DNA reads TGTGCCAGCAGCGGACGGGGGGGGTTTCGGGAAAAACTGTTTTTT. Translated, it gives CASSGRGGFREKLFF.

J is TRBJ2-7 and V is TRBV7-8, with 8 bases lining up with TRBD2. CDR1 and CDR2 (germline): SGHVS, FQNEAQ. The V and J ends lost 8 bases and 7 bases, in that order; junction bases with no gene match: 19. The CDR3 is 16 residues long. The CDR3 spells CASSRSGSPGPWEQYF. For the CDR3, the DNA is TGTGCCAGCTCTCGGAGCGGGAGTCCGGGCCCCTGGGAGCAGTACTTC.

The chain recombines TRBV6-5 with TRBJ1-1; D might be TRBD1 (5 bases). Germline V gives CDR1 MNHEY, CDR2 SVGAGI. V was shortened by 2 bases and J by 2 bases, with 9 bases between the two germline ends. The CDR3 runs 14 residues. CDR3 sequence reads: CASSYRTRNTEAFF. The CDR3, as DNA: TGTGCCAGCAGTTACAGGACACGAAACACTGAAGCTTTCTTT.

This chain connects TRBV29-1 to TRBJ1-1, with 8 nucleotides matching TRBD1. Germline trimming cut 5 bases from V and 5 bases from J; bases unmatched to any gene: 4. There are 12 residues in the CDR3. Germline V gives CDR1 SQVTM, CDR2 ANQGSEA. CDR3 DNA sequence: TGCAGCGTTAAGGGACAGGAGACTGAAGCTTTCTTT. Residues: CSVKGQETEAFF.

V gene TRBV27 combines with J gene TRBJ2-5, with 7 bases identical to TRBD2. The junction had 22 bases not matched to a gene; V was cut back by 5 bases and J by 7 bases. The CDR3 sequence is 18 residues long. Germline CDR1 MNHEY, CDR2 SMNVEV (reference sequence). The chain's CDR3 is CASSPDWSSSGPRGTQYF. The CDR3 region has the DNA TGTGCCAGCAGTCCGGACTGGTCCTCTAGCGGACCAAGAGGGACCCAGTACTTC.

This rearrangement joins TRBV6-5 to TRBJ2-2; the D is unclear. Germline CDR1 is MNHEY and CDR2 is SVGAGI. CDR3 length equals 12 residues. The V and J ends lost 6 bases and 6 bases respectively, with 8 bases between them. The chain's CDR3 is CASSLGSGELFF. CDR3 nucleotide sequence: TGTGCCAGCAGCCTCGGGTCCGGGGAGCTGTTTTTT.

V gene TRBV4-1 combines with J gene TRBJ1-1, with 9 bases matching TRBD1. CDR3 length: 16 residues. The germline V gene encodes CDR1 MGHRA and CDR2 YSYEKL. V trimming: 7 bases; J trimming: 0 bases; junction bases outside the gene matches: 9. CDR3 region: CASTRTRDRVNTEAFF. As DNA, the CDR3 is TGCGCCAGCACCAGAACCCGGGACAGGGTGAACACTGAAGCTTTCTTT.

The chain uses TRBV14 and TRBJ2-1; D remains unclear. The length of the CDR3 is 16 residues. V lost 0 bases and J lost 3, with 12 bases in between. CDR1 is SGHDN, CDR2 FVKESK, per germline. CDR3 nucleotides: TGTGCCAGCAGCCAAGATCGCCTCGTCGGCTACAATGAGCAGTTCTTC. It is translated as CASSQDRLVGYNEQFF.

CDR3 region: CASSREIAGGPSYEQYF. In DNA form, the CDR3 reads TGTGCCAGCAGCCGAGAAATAGCGGGAGGCCCCTCCTACGAGCAGTACTTC. The gene calls are TRBV7-6 and TRBJ2-7; TRBD2 aligns across 10 bases. The CDR3 covers 17 residues. J lost 0 bases, V lost 5 bases, and 10 bases had no gene match. Germline loops: CDR1 SGHVS, CDR2 FNYEAQ.

V usage is TRBV27 and J usage is TRBJ1-2; 9 bases fit TRBD1. With 6 bases clipped from V and 3 bases from J, the junction kept 5 bases outside the gene matches. The CDR3 spans 14 residues. Germline V lookup: CDR1 MNHEY, CDR2 SMNVEV (reference sequence). CDR3 DNA: TGTGCCAGCAGCTGGACAGGGGATGACTATGGCTACACCTTC. Protein: CASSWTGDDYGYTF.

In this sample, this clone turned up a few times. This sequence joins TRBV4-3 and TRBJ1-4, with 8 bases matching TRBD1. The length of the CDR3 is 16 residues. Per germline, CDR1 LGHNA and CDR2 YSLEER. The J segment lost 5 bases and the V segment lost 0 bases, leaving 5 bases of the junction unmatched. CDR3 sequence: CASSQDRGTGNEKLFF. CDR3 nucleotide sequence: TGCGCCAGCAGCCAAGATCGGGGGACAGGCAATGAAAAACTGTTTTTT.

The chain combines TRBV7-6 with TRBJ2-4, with D perhaps matching TRBD1 (6 bases). The V end lost 1 base, the J end lost 6 bases, and 13 bases lay between the germline ends. Germline CDR1 SGHVS, CDR2 FNYEAQ. The CDR3 is 15 amino acids. The CDR3 DNA follows: TGTGCCAGCAGCTTAGGGGACATGGATGGAAACATTCAGTACTTC. Translating it yields CASSLGDMDGNIQYF.

In DNA form, the CDR3 reads TGTGCCAGCAGCACTGGACAGATGATTAGCAATCAGCCCCAGCATTTT. This sequence encodes CASSTGQMISNQPQHF. The V gene is TRBV7-2, the J gene TRBJ1-5; a possible D gene is TRBD1 (6 bases). Germline CDR1 reads SGHTA; CDR2 reads FQGNSA. This CDR3 spans 16 amino acids. V lost 5 bases and J 0 bases, leaving 14 bases between the germline ends.

The chain couples TRBV27 to TRBJ2-3, with D possibly matching TRBD2 (6 bases). V dropped 4 bases and J dropped 3 bases, with 8 bases sitting between them. Germline V gene data show CDR1 as MNHEY and CDR2 as SMNVEV (reference sequence). The CDR3 is 13 residues long. DNA for the CDR3: TGTGCCAGCAGTTCGGGGGTTACAGATACGCAGTATTTT. Protein product: CASSSGVTDTQYF.

The rearrangement joins TRBV12-5 to TRBJ2-1; 8 bases agree with TRBD2. V was clipped by 4 bases and J by 0 bases; unmatched bases: 11. Germline CDR1 is LGHNT and CDR2 is FRNRAP. The CDR3 covers 18 residues. The DNA of the CDR3 is TGTGCTAGTGGTTCCACCCTAGCGGGTCCCACCTCCTACAATGAGCAGTTCTTC. This codes for CASGSTLAGPTSYNEQFF. Full variable domain (remainder filled in from reference TRBV12-5 and TRBJ2-1): DARVTQTPRHKVTEMGQEVTMRCQPILGHNTVFWYRQTMMQGLELLAYFRNRAPLDDSGMPKDRFSAEMPDATLATLKIQPSEPRDSAVYFCASGSTLAGPTSYNEQFFGPGTRLTVL.

This chain joins TRBV6-6 and TRBJ2-3; D possibly corresponds to TRBD1 (5 bases). V was cut by 5 bases and J by 3 bases, with 15 bases left in between. The V gene's germline CDR1 is MNHNY and CDR2 SVGAGI (reference sequence). There are 15 residues in the CDR3. CDR3 DNA sequence: TGTGCCAGCAGTGGGGCTGGAGATCCAACAGATACGCAGTATTTT. This codes for CASSGAGDPTDTQYF.

The rearrangement links TRBV29-1 to TRBJ2-7; D is ambiguous. With 4 bases removed from V and 5 bases from J, the gap between germline ends came to 12 bases. CDR1 is SQVTM, CDR2 ANQGSEA, per germline. The length of the CDR3 is 12 residues. The chain's CDR3 is CSVASSFHEQYF. CDR3 in DNA: TGCAGCGTTGCATCCAGTTTCCACGAGCAGTACTTC.

This clone was seen a single time. The chain couples TRBV7-9 to TRBJ2-7; TRBD2 might be the D (5 bases). Trimming stripped 0 bases from V and 0 bases from J, with 9 bases between. The CDR3 is made up of 15 amino acids. Germline assignment: CDR1 SEHNR and CDR2 FQNEAQ (reference sequence). The CDR3 here is CASSLARGDSYEQYF. CDR3 nucleotides: TGTGCCAGCAGCTTAGCCCGGGGAGACTCCTACGAGCAGTACTTC.

This chain joins TRBV4-1 and TRBJ2-7, with D hard to call. The CDR3 extends over 16 amino acids. With 0 bases removed from V and 2 bases from J, the gap between germline ends came to 14 bases. Germline CDR1 is MGHRA and CDR2 is YSYEKL. The CDR3 DNA sequence: TGCGCCAGCAGCCAAGATGCGGATACCTTCGCCTACGAGCAGTACTTC. Amino acid sequence: CASSQDADTFAYEQYF.